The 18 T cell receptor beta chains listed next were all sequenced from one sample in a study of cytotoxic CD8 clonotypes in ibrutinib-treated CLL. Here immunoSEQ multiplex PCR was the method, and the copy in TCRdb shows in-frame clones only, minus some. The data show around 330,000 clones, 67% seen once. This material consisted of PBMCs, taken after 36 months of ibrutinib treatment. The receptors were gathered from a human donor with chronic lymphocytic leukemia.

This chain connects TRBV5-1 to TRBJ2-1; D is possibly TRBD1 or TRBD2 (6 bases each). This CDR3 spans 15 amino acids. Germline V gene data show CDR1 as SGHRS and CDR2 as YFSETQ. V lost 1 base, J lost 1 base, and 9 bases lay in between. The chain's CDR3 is CASSLRGDSYNEQFF. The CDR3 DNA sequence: TGCGCCAGCAGCTTGAGGGGGGATTCCTACAATGAGCAGTTCTTC.

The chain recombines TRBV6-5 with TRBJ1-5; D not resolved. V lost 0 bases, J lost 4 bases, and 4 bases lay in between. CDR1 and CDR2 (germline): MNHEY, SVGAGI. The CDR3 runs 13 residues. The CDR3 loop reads CASSYSANQPQHF. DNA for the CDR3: TGTGCCAGCAGTTACTCTGCGAATCAGCCCCAGCATTTT.

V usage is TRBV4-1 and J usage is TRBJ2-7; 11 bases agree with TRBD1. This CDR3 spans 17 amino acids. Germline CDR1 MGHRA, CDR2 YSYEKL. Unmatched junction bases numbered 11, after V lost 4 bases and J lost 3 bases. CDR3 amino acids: CASSRSGQGALGYEQYF. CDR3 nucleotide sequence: TGCGCCAGCAGCCGCTCCGGACAGGGGGCTTTGGGCTACGAGCAGTACTTC.

CDR3 DNA: TGTGCCAGCTCGGTTAGCGGGGCCACAGATACGCAGTATTTT. The encoded protein is CASSVSGATDTQYF. The chain has TRBV18 and TRBJ2-3; 8 nucleotides agree with TRBD2. CDR1 and CDR2 from the germline V gene are KGHSH and LQKENI. The V segment lost 6 bases and the J segment 2 bases; nucleotides outside the gene matches: 4. This CDR3 has 14 residues.

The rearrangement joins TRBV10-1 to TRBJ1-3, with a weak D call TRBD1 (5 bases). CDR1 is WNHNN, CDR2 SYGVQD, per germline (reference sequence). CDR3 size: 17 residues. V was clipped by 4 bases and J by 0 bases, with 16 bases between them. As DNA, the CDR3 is TGCGCCAGCAGTGTTTTTGCAGGGACCAGCTCTGGAAACACCATATATTTT. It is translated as CASSVFAGTSSGNTIYF.

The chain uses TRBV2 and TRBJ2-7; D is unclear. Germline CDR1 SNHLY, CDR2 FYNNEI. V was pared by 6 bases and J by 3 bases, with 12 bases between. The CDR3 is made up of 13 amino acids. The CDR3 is CASRGLVRYEQYF. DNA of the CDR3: TGTGCCAGCAGGGGATTGGTCCGCTACGAGCAGTACTTC.

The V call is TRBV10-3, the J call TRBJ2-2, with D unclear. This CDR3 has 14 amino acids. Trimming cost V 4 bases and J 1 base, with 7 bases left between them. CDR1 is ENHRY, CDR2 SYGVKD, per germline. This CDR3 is CAISGPRNTGELFF. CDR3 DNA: TGTGCCATCAGTGGACCTAGGAACACCGGGGAGCTGTTTTTT.

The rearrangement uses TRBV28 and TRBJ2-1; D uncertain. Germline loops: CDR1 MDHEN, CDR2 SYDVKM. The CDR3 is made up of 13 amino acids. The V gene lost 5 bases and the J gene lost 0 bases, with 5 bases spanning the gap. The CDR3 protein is CASSPFSYNEQFF. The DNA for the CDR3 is TGTGCCAGCAGTCCCTTCTCCTACAATGAGCAGTTCTTC.

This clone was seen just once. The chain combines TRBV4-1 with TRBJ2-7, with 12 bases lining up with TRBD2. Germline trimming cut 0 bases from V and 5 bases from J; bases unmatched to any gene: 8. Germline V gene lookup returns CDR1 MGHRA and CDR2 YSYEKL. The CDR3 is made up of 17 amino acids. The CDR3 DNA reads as TGCGCCAGCAGCCAAGATGAGGCTAGCGGGAGGGTAAACGAGCAGTACTTC. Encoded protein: CASSQDEASGRVNEQYF.

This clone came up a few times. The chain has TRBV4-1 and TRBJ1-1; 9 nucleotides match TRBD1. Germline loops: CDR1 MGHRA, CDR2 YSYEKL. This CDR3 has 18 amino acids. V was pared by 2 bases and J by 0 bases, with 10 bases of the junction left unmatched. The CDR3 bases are TGCGCCAGCAGCCAAAGGGAGGACAGGGGTAAGTTGAACACTGAAGCTTTCTTT. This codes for CASSQREDRGKLNTEAFF.

The CDR3: CASSYTVAVSTDTQYF. CDR3 nucleotides: TGTGCCAGCAGCTACACGGTAGCCGTCAGCACAGATACGCAGTATTTT. The chain couples TRBV7-3 to TRBJ2-3; D not resolved. There are 16 residues in the CDR3. Trimming shortened V by 4 bases and J by 0 bases, and 14 bases separated the two germline ends. Germline CDR1 reads SGHTA; CDR2 reads FQGTGA.

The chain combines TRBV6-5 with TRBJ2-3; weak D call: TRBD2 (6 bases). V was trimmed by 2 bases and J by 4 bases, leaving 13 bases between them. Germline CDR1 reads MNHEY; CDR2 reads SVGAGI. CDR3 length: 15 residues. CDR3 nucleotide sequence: TGTGCCAGCAGTTACATCGGAGGGCCAGCAGATACGCAGTATTTT. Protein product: CASSYIGGPADTQYF.

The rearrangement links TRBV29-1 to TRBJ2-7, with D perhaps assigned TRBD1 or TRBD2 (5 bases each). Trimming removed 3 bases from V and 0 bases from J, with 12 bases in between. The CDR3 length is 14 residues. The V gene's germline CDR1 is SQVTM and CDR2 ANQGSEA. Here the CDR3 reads CSVEKPGSSYEQYF. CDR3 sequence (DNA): TGCAGCGTTGAGAAGCCAGGGAGCTCCTACGAGCAGTACTTC.

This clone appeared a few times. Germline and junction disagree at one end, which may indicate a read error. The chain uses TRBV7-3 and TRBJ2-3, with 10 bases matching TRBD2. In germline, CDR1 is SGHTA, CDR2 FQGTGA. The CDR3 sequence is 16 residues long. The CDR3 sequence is CASSLTLAGGTDTQYF. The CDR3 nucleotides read TGTGCCAGCAGCCTAACATTAGCGGGAGGAACAGATACGCAGTATTTT.

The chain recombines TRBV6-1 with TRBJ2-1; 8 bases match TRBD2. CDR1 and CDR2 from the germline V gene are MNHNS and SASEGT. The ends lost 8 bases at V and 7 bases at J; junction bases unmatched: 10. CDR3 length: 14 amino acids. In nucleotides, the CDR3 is TGTGCCAGCCGACCTCGGGGGGGAGGAAATGAGCAGTTCTTC. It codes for CASRPRGGGNEQFF.

CDR3 residues: CASSVDIFATNEKLFF. In DNA form, the CDR3 reads TGTGCCAGCAGCGTAGATATATTTGCAACTAATGAAAAACTGTTTTTT. This chain uses TRBV9 with TRBJ1-4, with unresolved D. V was clipped by 0 bases and J by 0 bases, with 9 bases between them. Per the germline V gene, CDR1 is SGDLS and CDR2 is YYNGEE. The CDR3 contains 16 residues.

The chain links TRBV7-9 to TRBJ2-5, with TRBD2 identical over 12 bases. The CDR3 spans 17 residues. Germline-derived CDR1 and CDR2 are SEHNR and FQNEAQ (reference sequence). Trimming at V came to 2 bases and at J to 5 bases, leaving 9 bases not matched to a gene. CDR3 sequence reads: CASSLSSSGGARETQYF. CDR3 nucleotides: TGTGCCAGCAGCTTAAGCTCTAGCGGGGGGGCCCGGGAGACCCAGTACTTC. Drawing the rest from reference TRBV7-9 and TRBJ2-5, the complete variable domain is DTGVSQNPRHKITKRGQNVTFRCDPISEHNRLYWYRQTLGQGPEFLTYFQNEAQLEKSRLLSDRFSAERPKGSFSTLEIQRTEQGDSAMYLCASSLSSSGGARETQYFGPGTRLLVL.

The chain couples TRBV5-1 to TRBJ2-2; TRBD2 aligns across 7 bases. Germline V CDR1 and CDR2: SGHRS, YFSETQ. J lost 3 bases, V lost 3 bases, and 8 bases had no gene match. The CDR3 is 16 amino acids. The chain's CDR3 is CASSSAGTTYTGELFF. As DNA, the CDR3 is TGCGCCAGCAGCTCAGCCGGGACTACATACACCGGGGAGCTGTTTTTT.